Given below is one TCR beta chain in context. This sample was taken from a study of blood T cell repertoires in COVID-19. Study-wide context: From the United States, Italy and Spain came samples of acute and convalescent COVID-19. The cDNA or gDNA used as material had been derived from T cells, B-cell-depleted T cells, or PBMCs.

The repertoire was sequenced with immunoSEQ multiplex PCR; TCRdb's copy has only in-frame clones and lacks some. The sample shows 40,000 to 55,000 clones, approximately 90% of them seen only once. V was shortened by 2 bases and J by 5 bases, with 9 bases between the two germline ends. Germline CDR1 MNHEY, CDR2 SMNVEV (reference sequence). The CDR3 has 14 residues. The sample comprised peripheral blood. The J gene is TRBJ1-4, the V gene TRBV27, with a weak D call TRBD1 (5 bases). This receptor was identified in a man between 65 and 80 years old with active COVID-19. CDR3 protein: CASSLQGVNEKLFF. The CDR3 coding sequence is TGTGCCAGCAGTTTACAGGGCGTCAATGAAAAACTGTTTTTT.